Described below is a single TCR beta chain sequence and its context. Residents of over 20 US areas, aged about 18 to 95 years, made up the participants. The sample belongs to a study of blood T cell repertoires in COVID-19. Study-level background: The United States, Italy and Spain supplied acute and convalescent COVID-19 samples.

The CDR3 contains 15 residues. V was pared by 1 base and J by 4 bases, with 11 bases between. Germline V gene lookup returns CDR1 LGHNA and CDR2 YNFKEQ. Methods used by the authors: From reference gene primer amplification, estimates of nucleated cell counts were derived. Here immunoSEQ multiplex PCR was the method, and the copy in TCRdb shows in-frame clones only, minus some. That table furnishes V, J and clone size, whereas the DNA furnished D and trimming. The sample includes 400,000 or so clones, 70% to 90% of them seen just once. This clonotype was obtained from a woman aged 40-49 years with acute COVID-19. J is TRBJ1-3 and V is TRBV4-2; D call uncertain. Material for sequencing was PBMCs or T cells enriched from blood (not recorded which). The DNA for the CDR3 is TGTGCCAGCAGCCAAGCAATACCGAGGGGAAACACCATATATTTT. Amino acids: CASSQAIPRGNTIYF.